The 9 T cell receptor beta chains below all came from one sample that was sequenced in a study of early T cells in non-severe SARS-CoV-2 infection. One entry per CDR3 protein, called by TCRdb with MiXCR from the 5' RACE reads. There are over 60,000 distinct CDR3 sequences in the sample; about 9.5% occur only once, and 6.5% to 8.5% lies in the top ten. The sequencing here drew on whole blood, taken at baseline. These receptors were collected from an adult who was a healthcare worker with PCR-confirmed SARS-CoV-2 infection or an uninfected control (not recorded which).

The sample holds many counts of this clonotype. The gene calls are TRBV7-8 and TRBJ2-7; perhaps TRBD1 as D (5 bases). There are 13 residues in the CDR3. V was pared by 3 bases and J by 3 bases, with 9 bases between. Germline CDR1 reads SGHVS; CDR2 reads FQNEAQ. The CDR3 region is CASSFGQFYEQYF. In DNA form, the CDR3 reads TGTGCCAGCAGCTTTGGACAATTCTACGAGCAGTACTTC.

V gene TRBV30 combines with J gene TRBJ2-1; TRBD2 matches 10 bases. CDR3 length: 13 residues. V was pared by 8 bases and J by 7 bases, with 8 bases of the junction left unmatched. Germline V gene sequence: CDR1 GTSNPN, CDR2 SVGIG (reference sequence). Here the CDR3 reads CAASGGARNEQFF. The CDR3 DNA sequence: TGTGCCGCGAGCGGGGGGGCCCGGAATGAGCAGTTCTTC.

The V and J genes are TRBV7-2 and TRBJ2-7; weak D call: TRBD1 (5 bases). This CDR3 spans 11 amino acids. Germline V lookup: CDR1 SGHTA, CDR2 FQGNSA. Trimming removed 4 bases at V and 9 bases at J, with 10 bases between. The CDR3 region is CASSSEGVQYF. The CDR3 coding sequence is TGTGCCAGCAGCTCAGAAGGGGTGCAGTACTTC.

This clonotype has more than one count but fewer than ten. The chain links TRBV5-1 to TRBJ2-2, with D unclear. Germline-derived CDR1 and CDR2 are SGHRS and YFSETQ. V was pared by 7 bases and J by 5 bases, with 12 bases between. There are 13 residues in the CDR3. The CDR3 DNA is TGCGCCAGCCAATCCGACGGTACCGGGGAGCTGTTTTTT. Protein: CASQSDGTGELFF.

This clonotype was seen repeatedly, ten times or more. This chain uses TRBV20-1 with TRBJ1-5, with a weak D call TRBD1 (6 bases). Trimming cost V 0 bases and J 0 bases, with 12 bases left between them. Germline assignment: CDR1 DFQATT and CDR2 SNEGSKA (reference sequence). The CDR3 totals 16 residues. DNA of the CDR3: TGCAGTGCTAGAGACGACAGGTTTCCTAGCAATCAGCCCCAGCATTTT. Amino acids: CSARDDRFPSNQPQHF.

This clonotype has more than one count but fewer than ten. The chain uses TRBV30 and TRBJ2-3, with D perhaps TRBD1 (5 bases). V was trimmed by 4 bases and J by 1 base, leaving 9 bases between them. The CDR3 runs 13 residues. In germline, CDR1 is GTSNPN, CDR2 SVGIG (reference sequence). The CDR3 nucleotides are TGTGCCTGGACCCCACAGGGCACAGATACGCAGTATTTT. Amino acid sequence: CAWTPQGTDTQYF.

There are many counts of this clonotype. The chain has TRBV4-3 and TRBJ1-3; D remains unclear. V lost 2 bases and J lost 0, with 11 bases in between. CDR1 and CDR2 from the germline V gene are LGHNA and YSLEER. The CDR3 is made up of 16 amino acids. Written as DNA, the CDR3 is TGCGCCAGCAGCCAATACACCGGCGGCTCTGGAAACACCATATATTTT. Protein product: CASSQYTGGSGNTIYF.

J is TRBJ1-2 and V is TRBV6-1; 8 positions agree with TRBD1. V was clipped by 7 bases and J by 7 bases; unmatched bases: 11. This CDR3 contains 14 residues. From germline, CDR1 is MNHNS and CDR2 SASEGT. CDR3 loop: CASTEDRGRLGYTF. The DNA for the CDR3 is TGTGCCAGCACCGAAGACAGGGGACGTCTTGGCTACACCTTC.

This chain connects TRBV7-2 to TRBJ2-3, with no clear D. The CDR3 runs 13 residues. The V end lost 1 base, the J end lost 6 bases, and 8 bases lay between the germline ends. The germline CDR1 and CDR2 sequences are SGHTA and FQGNSA. CDR3 DNA: TGTGCCAGCAGCTTAGATCCGCCGGATACGCAGTATTTT. Its protein product is CASSLDPPDTQYF.